The 13 T cell receptor beta chains presented below share a single source sample, sequenced in a study of T cell clones after liver transplantation. Assay: immunoSEQ multiplex PCR; the TCRdb copy retains only in-frame clones and omits some. Of some 60,000 clones listed, 70% were seen once; the top ten hold less than 3.5%. The starting material was CD4+ T cells from blood, obtained at the roughly 16-month timepoint. All receptors derive from a human patient who received a liver transplant. Certain T cells may be donor cells from the graft.

The V gene is TRBV21-1, the J gene TRBJ1-1; whether TRBD1, the table's D call, matches the DNA was not checked. TRBV21-1 has pseudogene status. This CDR3 has 12 amino acids. CDR3 DNA: TGTGCCAGCAATCCAGGGGAATCGGAAGCTTTCTTT. Translating gives CASNPGESEAFF.

By sample fraction, this clone is medium-sized (0.01 to 0.1%). The rearrangement uses TRBV5-8 and TRBJ2-5; 7 bases are shared with TRBD2. Germline loops: CDR1 SGHTS, CDR2 YDEGEE. Germline trimming cut 5 bases from V and 5 bases from J; bases unmatched to any gene: 9. The length of the CDR3 is 14 residues. The CDR3 protein is CASRKGGQGETQYF. CDR3 bases: TGTGCCAGCAGGAAGGGAGGGCAAGGGGAGACCCAGTACTTC.

The gene calls are TRBV28 and TRBJ1-2; TRBD1 matches 8 bases. The germline V gene has CDR1 MDHEN and CDR2 SYDVKM. Germline trimming cut 6 bases from V and 8 bases from J; bases unmatched to any gene: 8. The CDR3 is 13 residues long. CDR3 loop: CASRNQGAWGYTF. The CDR3 coding sequence is TGTGCCAGCAGGAACCAGGGGGCTTGGGGCTACACCTTC.

The J gene is TRBJ1-5, the V gene TRBV27; D gene ambiguous. The V end was cut by 3 bases, the J end by 6 bases, with 12 bases between. The length of the CDR3 is 14 residues. Germline CDR1 MNHEY, CDR2 SMNVEV (reference sequence). CDR3 in DNA: TGTGCCAGCAGTTTTTCCGGGAGTAGTCAGCCCCAGCATTTT. It is translated as CASSFSGSSQPQHF.

This chain joins TRBV7-2 and TRBJ2-5; TRBD2 matches 10 bases. This CDR3 comprises 18 residues. V trimming: 1 base; J trimming: 2 bases; junction bases outside the gene matches: 10. Germline CDR1 and CDR2: SGHTA and FQGNSA. The CDR3 loop reads CASSLEDFSGRPQETQYF. The CDR3 DNA is TGTGCCAGCAGCTTAGAGGATTTTAGCGGGAGGCCTCAAGAGACCCAGTACTTC.

This clone was picked up a small number of times. The chain uses TRBV20-1 and TRBJ1-2; TRBD1 might be the D (5 bases). This CDR3 contains 10 residues. V was shortened by 4 bases and J by 5 bases, with 5 bases between the two germline ends. Germline V lookup: CDR1 DFQATT, CDR2 SNEGSKA (reference sequence). The CDR3 sequence: CSATGYGYTF. In nucleotides, the CDR3 is TGCAGTGCTACAGGGTATGGCTACACCTTC.

In DNA, the CDR3 is TGCGCCAGCAGCCCCGGACTAGCGGGGGGGGGTAGCACAGATACGCAGTATTTT. This gives the protein CASSPGLAGGGSTDTQYF. V is TRBV5-1 and J is TRBJ2-3; 15 nucleotides line up with TRBD2. Looked up from germline, CDR1 is SGHRS and CDR2 is YFSETQ. The junction had 6 bases not matched to a gene; V was cut back by 4 bases and J by 0 bases. The CDR3 is 18 residues long.

The V call is TRBV2, the J call TRBJ1-2; D possibly corresponds to TRBD1 (5 bases). This CDR3 is 13 amino acids long. The ends were cut back, 11 bases at V and 4 bases at J, with 17 bases in the middle. Germline V gene sequence: CDR1 SNHLY, CDR2 FYNNEI. DNA of the CDR3: TGTGCCGGGAAAGAGGGACGGGCCTATGGCTACACCTTC. This gives the protein CAGKEGRAYGYTF.

The rearrangement joins TRBV30 to TRBJ2-1; 7 bases fit TRBD1. V was clipped by 3 bases and J by 2 bases; unmatched bases: 16. Germline-derived CDR1 and CDR2 are GTSNPN and SVGIG (reference sequence). The CDR3 covers 18 residues. The CDR3 here is CAWSGDRGSLLPYNEQFF. DNA for the CDR3: TGTGCCTGGAGCGGGGACAGAGGATCCCTGTTACCCTACAATGAGCAGTTCTTC.

This rearrangement joins TRBV2 to TRBJ1-2, with TRBD1 matching over 8 bases. Germline V gene sequence: CDR1 SNHLY, CDR2 FYNNEI. The CDR3 has 16 amino acids. J gave up 8 bases and V 6 bases, and 17 bases lay outside the gene matches. The CDR3 spells CASSRDRGQGEGGYTF. The CDR3 region has the DNA TGTGCCAGCAGCCGTGACCGAGGACAGGGCGAGGGGGGCTACACCTTC.

The chain joins TRBV5-1 to TRBJ1-3; a weak D match, TRBD1 (6 bases). V lost 0 bases and J 0 bases, leaving 10 bases between the germline ends. The length of the CDR3 is 16 residues. Per germline, CDR1 SGHRS and CDR2 YFSETQ. The CDR3 sequence: CASSLEGQSSGNTIYF. CDR3 nucleotides: TGCGCCAGCAGCTTGGAGGGACAAAGCTCTGGAAACACCATATATTTT.

The V call is TRBV6-1, the J call TRBJ1-5; D is perhaps TRBD1 (5 bases). Between the trimmed V and J ends, which lost 2 bases and 3 bases, there was a span of 14 bases. The CDR3 runs to 16 residues. Germline values: CDR1 MNHNS, CDR2 SASEGT. As DNA, the CDR3 is TGTGCCAGCAGTGAAAAAGGGGAAGGTGACAATCAGCCCCAGCATTTT. Translated: CASSEKGEGDNQPQHF.

In its sample, this clone is medium-sized. This chain links TRBV12-1 with TRBJ1-6; the table's D call TRBD1 went unverified against the DNA. TRBV12-1 is classified as a pseudogene. The CDR3 runs 16 residues. CDR3 bases: TGTGCCAGCAGCTTTAACAGGAGCTCCTATAATTCACCCCTCCACTTT. This sequence encodes CASSFNRSSYNSPLHF.